This is a list of T cell receptor beta chains from one sample in a study of control samples from healthy donors and cancer patients. Here immunoSEQ multiplex PCR was the method, and the copy in TCRdb shows in-frame clones only, minus some. The sample includes around 90,000 clones, more than 70% of them seen just once. The sample was blood. The receptors here all came from a middle-aged woman in good health. The CDR3 runs from the conserved cysteine through the conserved F or W. The D gene is left open where the match is weak. Some rows mark clone size as missing; the rest say once, few, many or name a class of expanded clone.

D gene	V gene	J gene	clone size	CDR3 DNA	CDR3 protein
TRBD2	TRBV12-5	TRBJ2-5	.	TGTGCTAGTGGTTCCGGGGCGGGGGAAGAGACCCAGTACTTC	CASGSGAGEETQYF
.	TRBV6-2/TRBV6-3	TRBJ2-1	.	TGTGCCAGCAGTTACCCGACACCAAAGGAATTCAATGAGCAGTTCTTC	CASSYPTPKEFNEQFF
.	TRBV7-9	TRBJ1-6	.	TGTGCCAGCTCGAATTGGGTGAATTCACCCCTCCACTTT	CASSNWVNSPLHF
.	TRBV7-2	TRBJ1-6	.	TGTGCCAGCAGCTTAGCGGTTAGGGCCAGCTCCTATAATTCACCCCTCCACTTT	CASSLAVRASSYNSPLHF
.	TRBV19	TRBJ1-3	.	TGTGCCAGTAGTTCAAGACAGGCCAGCTCTGGAAACACCATATATTTT	CASSSRQASSGNTIYF
TRBD1	TRBV19	TRBJ1-1	.	TGTGCCAGCAGGGGACAGGCGTACACTGAAGCTTTCTTT	CASRGQAYTEAFF
.	TRBV10-2	TRBJ2-7	.	TGCGCCAGCAGTGAGTCTTTAACAGTCTACGAGCAGTACTTC	CASSESLTVYEQYF
.	TRBV7-2	TRBJ1-1	.	TGTGCCAGCAGCTTAGAGGGCGTGGCAGGGATCACTGAAGCTTTCTTT	CASSLEGVAGITEAFF
.	TRBV2	TRBJ1-3	.	TGTGCCAGCTCAGGGACAAGGATTGGAAACACCATATATTTT	CASSGTRIGNTIYF
.	TRBV7-2	TRBJ1-5	.	TGTGCCAGCAGCTTACAGGCCCAGGGGCAGCCCCAGCATTTT	CASSLQAQGQPQHF
TRBD1	TRBV3-1/TRBV3-2	TRBJ1-2	.	TGTGCCAGCAGCCTCACCCGACAGGGTTCTGGTGGCTACACCTTC	CASSLTRQGSGGYTF
.	TRBV6-2/TRBV6-3	TRBJ1-1	.	TGTGCCAGCAGCTCCCAGGGAGGGAACACTGAAGCTTTCTTT	CASSSQGGNTEAFF
.	TRBV2	TRBJ1-1	.	TGTGCCAGCAGTGTATCGGCGAGGATGAACACTGAAGCTTTCTTT	CASSVSARMNTEAFF
.	TRBV29-1	TRBJ1-1	.	TGCAGCGTTGTTGCGGGGAACACTGAAGCTTTCTTT	CSVVAGNTEAFF
.	TRBV5-5	TRBJ2-5	.	TGTGCCAGCAGCGTGATCCCGCTTGGACAAGAGACCCAGTACTTC	CASSVIPLGQETQYF
.	TRBV7-3	TRBJ2-1	few	TGTGCCAGCAGCTTAAACGGGGGACAGTCCTCCTACAATGAGCAGTTCTTC	CASSLNGGQSSYNEQFF
TRBD1	TRBV7-9	TRBJ1-4	.	TGTGCCAGCAGCTTAGGACAGGGTGATGAAAAACTGTTTTTT	CASSLGQGDEKLFF
.	TRBV2	TRBJ2-7	.	TGTGCCAGCAGAACCCCCTACGAGCAGTACTTC	CASRTPYEQYF